The 14 T cell receptor beta chains presented below share a single source sample, sequenced in a study of post-analysis software for immune sequencing data (dated by TCRdb to between 2015 and 2016). What the work shows at the level of the full study, not this receptor alone: Significantly higher frequencies in patients than in controls were found for five or six TRBV segments, including TRBV5-6, TRBV5-1 and TRBV20-1.

Their antigens remain unidentified. The library was made by PCR. Sequenced using an Illumina HiSeq 2500. To reduce PCR and sequencing biases, unique molecular identifiers were built into the TCR beta cDNA libraries. TCRdb ran its own pipeline on the public reads, namely fastp trimming at Q25 and MiXCR clone calling, and kept in-frame beta chains. Entries are consolidated by CDR3 protein sequence, retaining the most common genes and DNA. The sample table holds roughly 410,000 distinct CDR3 sequences, of which around 37% were seen once. The ten biggest clones cover around an eighth of the sample. Material for sequencing was blood. These receptors all stem from a girl under 18 with multiple sclerosis.

The chain links TRBV6-1 to TRBJ2-3, with no clear D. V lost 8 bases and J lost 2, with 14 bases in between. The length of the CDR3 is 14 residues. The germline CDR1 and CDR2 sequences are MNHNS and SASEGT. The CDR3 DNA is TGTGCCAGCCACCCGGGCTTTAACACAGATACGCAGTATTTT. As protein: CASHPGFNTDTQYF.

V is TRBV11-2 and J is TRBJ1-1; D not resolved. The V gene lost 6 bases and the J gene lost 1 base, with 9 bases spanning the gap. Germline V gives CDR1 SGHAT, CDR2 FQNNGV. The CDR3 has 13 residues. The CDR3 DNA reads TGTGCCAGCAGGTTCTCAGGGAACACTGAAGCTTTCTTT. Protein sequence: CASRFSGNTEAFF.

The genes are TRBV5-1 and TRBJ2-7, with 11 bases identical to TRBD1. V shed 2 bases, J shed 2 bases, and the junction held 12 bases outside the gene matches. CDR3 length equals 18 residues. Germline values: CDR1 SGHRS, CDR2 YFSETQ. CDR3 coding DNA: TGCGCCAGCAGCTTAGGGACAGGGGGACTCAGGAGCCCCTACGAGCAGTACTTC. Translating gives CASSLGTGGLRSPYEQYF.

Many counts were recorded for this clonotype. The chain links TRBV20-1 to TRBJ2-3; 11 bases are shared with TRBD2. Unmatched junction bases numbered 13, after V lost 3 bases and J lost 2 bases. The length of the CDR3 is 18 residues. Per the germline V gene, CDR1 is DFQATT and CDR2 is SNEGSKA (reference sequence). CDR3 DNA sequence: TGCAGTGCTAGGCGGACGGGTACTAGCGGGGGACCCACAGATACGCAGTATTTT. It codes for CSARRTGTSGGPTDTQYF.

This chain joins TRBV5-1 and TRBJ2-5; no clear D gene. Between the trimmed V and J ends, which lost 4 bases and 11 bases, there was a span of 15 bases. The germline V gene encodes CDR1 SGHRS and CDR2 YFSETQ. The CDR3 totals 12 residues. DNA for the CDR3: TGCGCCAGCAGCGTGGACCCGACGCAGCAGTACTTC. It codes for CASSVDPTQQYF.

The V gene is TRBV7-2, the J gene TRBJ1-2; TRBD1 matches 7 bases. The V and J ends lost 1 base and 5 bases, in that order; junction bases with no gene match: 7. The CDR3 is 15 amino acids. Germline V gene data show CDR1 as SGHTA and CDR2 as FQGNSA. The CDR3 region has the DNA TGTGCCAGCAGCTTAGGGGACAGTGATAAATATGGCTACACCTTC. Translated, it gives CASSLGDSDKYGYTF.

In DNA form, the CDR3 reads TGTGCCAGCAGTTACTTCTCCCGGGACAGGGAGGACTATGGCTACACCTTC. This sequence encodes CASSYFSRDREDYGYTF. The gene calls are TRBV6-5 and TRBJ1-2; 9 bases match TRBD1. The CDR3 is 17 residues long. With V trimmed by 1 base and J by 3 bases, 9 bases remained unmatched. Germline CDR1 and CDR2: MNHEY and SVGAGI.

The J gene is TRBJ2-1, the V gene TRBV7-9; 16 nucleotides align to TRBD2. V lost 5 bases to trimming and J lost 15 bases; unmatched junction nucleotides: 13. CDR1 SEHNR and CDR2 FQNEAQ come from the germline V gene (reference sequence). The CDR3 length is 16 residues. CDR3 sequence (DNA): TGTGCCAGCAGCCTGGGAGAGGGACTAGCGGGGGGGCTACGGTTCTTC. Amino acids: CASSLGEGLAGGLRFF. Together with reference TRBV7-9 and TRBJ2-1, the CDR3 gives the full variable domain: DTGVSQNPRHKITKRGQNVTFRCDPISEHNRLYWYRQTLGQGPEFLTYFQNEAQLEKSRLLSDRFSAERPKGSFSTLEIQRTEQGDSAMYLCASSLGEGLAGGLRFFGPGTRLTVL.

The chain is built from TRBV20-1 and TRBJ2-7, with 8 bases aligning to TRBD2. Unmatched junction bases numbered 9, after V lost 0 bases and J lost 2 bases. Germline values: CDR1 DFQATT, CDR2 SNEGSKA (reference sequence). The CDR3 is 16 amino acids. DNA for the CDR3: TGCAGTGCTAGAGATCGGGCGGGGGGAGTAACCTACGAGCAGTACTTC. Residues: CSARDRAGGVTYEQYF.

The chain has TRBV27 and TRBJ1-1, with 12 bases lining up with TRBD1. The CDR3 runs 15 residues. Germline trimming cut 5 bases from V and 3 bases from J; bases unmatched to any gene: 4. The germline V gene encodes CDR1 MNHEY and CDR2 SMNVEV (reference sequence). The CDR3 region is CASSPGQGAYTEAFF. CDR3 in DNA: TGTGCCAGCAGTCCGGGACAGGGGGCATACACTGAAGCTTTCTTT.

The CDR3 DNA reads as TGTGCCAGCAGCAGCCGGCGGGGCGGCTACGAGCAGTACTTC. Its translation: CASSSRRGGYEQYF. This rearrangement joins TRBV21-1 to TRBJ2-7; the table's D gene call, TRBD1, was not cross checked with the DNA. TRBV21-1 is flagged as a pseudogene. The CDR3 length is 14 residues.

This clonotype has just a few counts. This chain uses TRBV28 with TRBJ1-6; no clear D. Germline V lookup: CDR1 MDHEN, CDR2 SYDVKM. The CDR3 has 13 amino acids. V lost 6 bases, J lost 8 bases, and 11 bases lay in between. CDR3 loop: CASRTFEDSPLHF. The CDR3 bases are TGTGCCAGCAGGACATTCGAGGATTCACCCCTCCACTTT.

This clonotype was seen repeatedly, ten times or more. The chain is built from TRBV5-1 and TRBJ2-5, with D unclear. CDR3 length equals 13 residues. Trimming removed 0 bases from V and 1 base from J, with 4 bases in between. Germline lookup yields CDR1 SGHRS and CDR2 YFSETQ. The CDR3, as DNA: TGCGCCAGCAGCTTGGGGGCCCAAGAGACCCAGTACTTC. This sequence encodes CASSLGAQETQYF.

This clonotype was observed a handful of times. The gene calls are TRBV7-9 and TRBJ2-3; 11 nucleotides agree with TRBD2. The germline CDR1 and CDR2 sequences are SEHNR and FQNEAQ (reference sequence). J was trimmed by 2 bases and V by 5 bases; bases with no gene match: 15. This CDR3 has 19 amino acids. CDR3 amino acids: CASSPPVVTSGGFTDTQYF. The CDR3 DNA reads as TGTGCCAGCAGCCCACCCGTGGTTACTAGCGGGGGTTTCACAGATACGCAGTATTTT.